This T cell receptor beta chain was obtained from a study of cytomegalovirus exposure and HLA in healthy donors. Study conclusions and caveats: Sequence variants that were highly shared formed a cluster that was likely a sequencing artifact.

A note on this clone: No antigen is known for it.

The V gene's germline CDR1 is SGHRS and CDR2 YFSETQ. The trim removed 2 bases at V and 8 bases at J, leaving 12 bases unmatched. The CDR3 loop spans 17 amino acids. Primers for the PCR totalled 60 Vbeta and 13 Jbeta. The data were produced by immunoSEQ multiplex PCR, yet TCRdb's version contains in-frame clones alone and is incomplete. In all, the sample yields 40,000 to 60,000 clones. This sequence joins TRBV5-1 and TRBJ1-4; 10 positions agree with TRBD1. Sequences were obtained from PBMCs. The receptor's source is a man between 35 and 55 years old in good health and CMV-seropositive. Written as DNA, the CDR3 is TGCGCCAGCAGCTTAGTAGGGACAGGGGCCGTAGGGGAAAAACTGTTTTTT. Its translation is CASSLVGTGAVGEKLFF.